What follows is one T cell receptor (beta chain) and its context. Some clones are missing from TCRdb's copy, which holds only in-frame ones; the method was immunoSEQ multiplex PCR. The sample lists roughly 100,000 clones, about 83% seen once, with around 2% in the top ten. This entry is derived from a study of blood T cell repertoires in COVID-19. V was pared by 0 bases and J by 4 bases, with 5 bases of the junction left unmatched. The CDR3 consists of 15 residues. The germline gives CDR1 MNHEY, CDR2 SVGAGI. The TCR comes from a man between 65 and 85 years old with active or convalescent COVID-19. Sample: peripheral blood. The chain employs TRBV6-5 and TRBJ1-2; 7 bases agree with TRBD1. CDR3 residues: CASSYSVTGPYGYTF. CDR3 DNA: TGTGCCAGCAGTTACTCGGTGACAGGGCCCTATGGCTACACCTTC.